This T cell receptor (beta chain) was obtained from a study of T cell responses to AZD1222 COVID-19 vaccine. V dropped 0 bases and J dropped 0; count of bases not matched to a gene: 3. Germline CDR1 reads SGDLS; CDR2 reads YYNGEE. The CDR3 is made up of 17 amino acids. To note about this clone: The antigen remains undetermined.

Findings and limits, study-wide: Donor demographics were predominantly white British with a female majority; clonal diversity may be underestimated. The reported proportion of spike-specific TCRs targeting unmutated variant regions was nearly half. The span of vaccine-associated CD4 TCRs extended across spike, with dominance at 160-218 and 743-854. It was only a handful of AZD1222 recipients who were seropositive at baseline.

Assay used: immunoSEQ multiplex PCR; TCRdb lists only in-frame clones, some missing. Of more than 85,000 clones detected, 80% to 85% appear once; the ten largest clones hold about a sixth. This sequence joins TRBV9 and TRBJ1-6, with TRBD1 matching over 7 bases. This sequence was found in an adult in good health. Specimen: peripheral blood, collected on day 0 of AZD1222 vaccination. CDR3 bases: TGTGCCAGCAGCGTAGAGGGACAGAGCTCCTATAATTCACCCCTCCACTTT. This codes for CASSVEGQSSYNSPLHF. Based on the CDR3 plus reference TRBV9 and TRBJ1-6, the full variable domain is DSGVTQTPKHLITATGQRVTLRCSPRSGDLSVYWYQQSLDQGLQFLIQYYNGEERAKGNILERFSAQQFPDLHSELNLSSLELGDSALYFCASSVEGQSSYNSPLHFGNGTRLTVT.